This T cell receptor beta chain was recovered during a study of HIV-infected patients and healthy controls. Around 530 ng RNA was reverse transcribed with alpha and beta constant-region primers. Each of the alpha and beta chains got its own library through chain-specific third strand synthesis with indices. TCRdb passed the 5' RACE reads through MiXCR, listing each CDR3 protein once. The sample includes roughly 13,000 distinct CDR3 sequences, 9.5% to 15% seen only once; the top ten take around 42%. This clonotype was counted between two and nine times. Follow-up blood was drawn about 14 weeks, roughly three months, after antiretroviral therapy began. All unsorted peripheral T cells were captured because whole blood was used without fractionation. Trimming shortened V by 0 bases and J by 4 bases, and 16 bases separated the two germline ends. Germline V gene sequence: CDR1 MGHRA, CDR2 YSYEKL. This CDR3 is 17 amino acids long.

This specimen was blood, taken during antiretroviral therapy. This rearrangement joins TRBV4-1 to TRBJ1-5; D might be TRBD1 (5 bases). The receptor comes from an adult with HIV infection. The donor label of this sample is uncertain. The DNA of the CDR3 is TGCGCCAGCAGCCAAGATCTGGCCAGCCGGGGGAATCAGCCCCAGCATTTT. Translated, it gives CASSQDLASRGNQPQHF.